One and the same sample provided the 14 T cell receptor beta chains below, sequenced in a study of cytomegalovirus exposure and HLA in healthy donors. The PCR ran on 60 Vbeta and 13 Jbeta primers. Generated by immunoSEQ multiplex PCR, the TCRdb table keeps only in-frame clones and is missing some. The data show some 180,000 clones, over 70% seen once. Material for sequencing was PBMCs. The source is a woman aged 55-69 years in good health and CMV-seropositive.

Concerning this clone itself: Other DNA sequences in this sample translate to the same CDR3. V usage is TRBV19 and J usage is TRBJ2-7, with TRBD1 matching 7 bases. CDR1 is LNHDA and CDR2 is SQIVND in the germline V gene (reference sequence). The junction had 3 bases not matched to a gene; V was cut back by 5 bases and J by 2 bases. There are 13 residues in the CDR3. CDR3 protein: CASSPGTAYEQYF. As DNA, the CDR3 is TGTGCCAGTAGTCCAGGGACAGCCTACGAGCAGTACTTC.

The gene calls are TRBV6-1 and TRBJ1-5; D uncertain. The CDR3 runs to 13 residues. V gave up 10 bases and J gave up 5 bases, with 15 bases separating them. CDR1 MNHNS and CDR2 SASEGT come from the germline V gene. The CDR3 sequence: CATRTRGYQPQHF. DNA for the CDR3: TGTGCCACCCGGACTCGTGGTTATCAGCCCCAGCATTTT.

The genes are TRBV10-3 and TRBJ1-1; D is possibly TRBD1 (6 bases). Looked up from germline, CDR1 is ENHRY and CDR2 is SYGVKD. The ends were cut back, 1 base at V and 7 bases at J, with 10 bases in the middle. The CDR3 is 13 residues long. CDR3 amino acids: CAISEYRDIEAFF. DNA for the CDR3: TGTGCCATCAGTGAGTACCGGGACATTGAAGCTTTCTTT.

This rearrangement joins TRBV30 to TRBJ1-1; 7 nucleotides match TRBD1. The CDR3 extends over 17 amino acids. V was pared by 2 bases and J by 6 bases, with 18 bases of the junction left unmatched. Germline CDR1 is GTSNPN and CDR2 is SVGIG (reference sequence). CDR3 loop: CAWSIAYKDRAGSEAFF. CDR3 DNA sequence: TGTGCCTGGAGTATAGCATATAAAGACAGGGCGGGGTCTGAAGCTTTCTTT.

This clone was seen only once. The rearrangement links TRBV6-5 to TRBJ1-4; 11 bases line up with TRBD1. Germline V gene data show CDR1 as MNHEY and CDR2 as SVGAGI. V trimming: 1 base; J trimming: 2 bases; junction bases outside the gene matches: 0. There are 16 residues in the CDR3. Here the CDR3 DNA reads TGTGCCAGCAGTTACTGGACAGGGGGCACTAATGAAAAACTGTTTTTT. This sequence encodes CASSYWTGGTNEKLFF.

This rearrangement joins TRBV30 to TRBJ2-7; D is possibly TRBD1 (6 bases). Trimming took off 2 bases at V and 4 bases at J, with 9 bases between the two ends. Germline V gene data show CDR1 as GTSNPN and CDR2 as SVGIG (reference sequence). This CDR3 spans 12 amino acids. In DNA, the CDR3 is TGTGCCTGGAGTCCCGACAGGTACGAGCAGTACTTC. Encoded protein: CAWSPDRYEQYF.

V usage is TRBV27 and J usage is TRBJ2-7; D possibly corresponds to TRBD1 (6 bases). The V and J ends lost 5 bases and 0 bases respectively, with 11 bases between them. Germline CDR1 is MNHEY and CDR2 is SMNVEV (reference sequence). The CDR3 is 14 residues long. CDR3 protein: CASSPTGPSYEQYF. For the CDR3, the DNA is TGTGCCAGCAGTCCCACAGGGCCCTCCTACGAGCAGTACTTC.

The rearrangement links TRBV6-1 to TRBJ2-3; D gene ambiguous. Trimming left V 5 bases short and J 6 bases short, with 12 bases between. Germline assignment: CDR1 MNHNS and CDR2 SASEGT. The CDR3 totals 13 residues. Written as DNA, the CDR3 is TGTGCCAGCAGTCCGAGGTTGGCGGATACGCAGTATTTT. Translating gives CASSPRLADTQYF.

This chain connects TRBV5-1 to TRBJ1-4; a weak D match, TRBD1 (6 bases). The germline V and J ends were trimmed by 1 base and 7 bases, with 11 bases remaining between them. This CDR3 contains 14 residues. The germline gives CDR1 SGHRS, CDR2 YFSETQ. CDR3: CASSLTGLVEKLFF. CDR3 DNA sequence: TGCGCCAGCAGCTTGACAGGGCTAGTTGAAAAACTGTTTTTT.

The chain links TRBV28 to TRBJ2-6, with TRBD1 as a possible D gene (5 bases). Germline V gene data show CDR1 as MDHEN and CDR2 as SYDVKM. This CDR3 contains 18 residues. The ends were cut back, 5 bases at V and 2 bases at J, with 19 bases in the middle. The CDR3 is CASSIWGNILAGANVLTF. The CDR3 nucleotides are TGTGCCAGCAGTATTTGGGGCAATATCTTAGCTGGGGCCAACGTCCTGACTTTC.

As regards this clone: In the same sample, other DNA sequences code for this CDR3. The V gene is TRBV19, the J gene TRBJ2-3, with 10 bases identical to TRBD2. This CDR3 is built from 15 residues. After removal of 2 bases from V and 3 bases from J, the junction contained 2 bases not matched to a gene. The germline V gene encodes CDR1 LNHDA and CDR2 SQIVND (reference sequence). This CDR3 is CASSILAGATDTQYF. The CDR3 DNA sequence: TGTGCCAGTAGTATACTAGCGGGAGCTACAGATACGCAGTATTTT.

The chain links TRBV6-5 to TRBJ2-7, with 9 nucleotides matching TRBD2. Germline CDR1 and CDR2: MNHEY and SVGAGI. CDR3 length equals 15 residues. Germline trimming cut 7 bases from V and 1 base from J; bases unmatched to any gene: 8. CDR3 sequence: CASTYGSGGSYEQYF. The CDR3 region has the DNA TGTGCCAGCACCTATGGTAGCGGGGGTTCCTACGAGCAGTACTTC.

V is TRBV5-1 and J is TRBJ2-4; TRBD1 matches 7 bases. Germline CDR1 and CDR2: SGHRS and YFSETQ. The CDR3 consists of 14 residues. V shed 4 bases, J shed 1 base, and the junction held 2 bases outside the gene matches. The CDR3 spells CASSVGQAKNIQYF. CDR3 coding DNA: TGCGCCAGCAGCGTGGGACAGGCCAAAAACATTCAGTACTTC.

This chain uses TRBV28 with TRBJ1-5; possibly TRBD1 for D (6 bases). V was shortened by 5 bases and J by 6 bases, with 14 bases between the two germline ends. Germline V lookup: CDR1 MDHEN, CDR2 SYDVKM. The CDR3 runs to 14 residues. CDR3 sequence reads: CASSALGGGQPQHF. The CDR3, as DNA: TGTGCCAGCAGTGCACTAGGGGGTGGTCAGCCCCAGCATTTT.